This record looks at one T cell receptor (beta chain) sequence and its context. The antigen is undetermined. Method: immunoSEQ multiplex PCR; TCRdb's copy keeps in-frame clones and lacks some. Here the sample spans about 94,000 clones, about 92% being singletons. Regarding time point: cycle 4 day 1 (C4D1), after five to seven weeks of nivolumab. Relapse after autologous stem cell transplantation occurred in every patient, and brentuximab vedotin exposure varied. Patients reached a best response of complete response, partial response or progressive disease. This sample is part of a study of PD-1 blockade in classical Hodgkin lymphoma. Study context: On a schedule of every 2 weeks, patients received nivolumab 3 mg/kg intravenously.

General observations from the study: Baseline TCR diversity was reportedly lower in newly diagnosed patients than healthy donors. Those achieving complete response showed baseline diversity like newly diagnosed patients.

The CDR3 is 16 residues long. The germline gives CDR1 MNHEY, CDR2 SMNVEV (reference sequence). V lost 4 bases and J lost 7; bases outside the gene matches: 10. This sample comprised peripheral blood mononuclear cells (PBMCs), obtained before the fourth cycle of nivolumab. The source of this sequence is a human donor with classical Hodgkin lymphoma. This chain joins TRBV27 and TRBJ1-4; 9 nucleotides match TRBD1. This CDR3 is CASSSTGGREVEKLFF. The CDR3 coding sequence is TGTGCCAGCAGTTCGACAGGGGGGCGGGAGGTTGAAAAACTGTTTTTT.